These T cell receptor beta chains were read from a single sample in a study of graft-versus-host responses after intestinal transplantation. Assay used: immunoSEQ multiplex PCR; TCRdb lists only in-frame clones, some missing. The table has more than 65,000 clones, about nine tenths seen once. Their specific antigens are unknown. The material was unstimulated CD8+ T cells sorted from spleen or lymph node cells, obtained before intestinal transplant. The receptor set was obtained from a human donor who received an intestinal transplant. Each CDR3 is given with its conserved first and last residue. Fields, in order: CDR3 protein, CDR3 DNA, V gene, D gene, J gene, clone size. A D gene is named only where the DNA matches it firmly. Only some rows state a clone size, as once, few, many or a class for expanded clones.

CDR3: CASSIEFFGVGQPQHF
DNA: TGTGCCAGTAGTATAGAATTTTTCGGGGTAGGACAGCCCCAGCATTTT
V: TRBV19
D: -
J: TRBJ1-5
size: -

CDR3: CASSPRGLGEKLFF
DNA: TGTGCCAGCAGCCCCCGGGGACTTGGGGAAAAACTGTTTTTT
V: TRBV9
D: -
J: TRBJ1-4
size: -

CDR3: CASSFLGDEQYF
DNA: TGTGCCAGCAGCTTTCTAGGGGACGAGCAGTACTTC
V: TRBV5-5
D: -
J: TRBJ2-7
size: -

CDR3: CASSALNTGELFF
DNA: TGTGCCAGCAGTGCTTTAAACACCGGGGAGCTGTTTTTT
V: TRBV25-1
D: -
J: TRBJ2-2
size: -

CDR3: CATTGVWNEQFF
DNA: TGTGCCACTACCGGGGTCTGGAATGAGCAGTTCTTC
V: TRBV19
D: -
J: TRBJ2-1
size: -

CDR3: CASSQRPGGAGYTF
DNA: TGCGCCAGCAGCCAGCGGCCAGGGGGCGCAGGCTACACCTTC
V: TRBV4-1
D: TRBD1
J: TRBJ1-2
size: few

CDR3: CASSPGTDSGYGYTF
DNA: TGCGCCAGCAGCCCCGGAACTGACTCCGGGTATGGCTACACCTTC
V: TRBV5-1
D: -
J: TRBJ1-2
size: few

CDR3: CASSMGQGNEKLFF
DNA: TGTGCCAGCAGCATGGGGCAGGGGAATGAAAAACTGTTTTTT
V: TRBV11-2
D: -
J: TRBJ1-4
size: -

CDR3: CASSLDLFTGEAFF
DNA: TGTGCCAGCAGCTTAGACCTTTTCACAGGTGAAGCTTTCTTT
V: TRBV7-9
D: -
J: TRBJ1-1
size: -

CDR3: CASSSGQQRTYEQYF
DNA: TGTGCCAGCAGTAGCGGACAGCAGAGGACCTACGAGCAGTACTTC
V: TRBV6-4
D: -
J: TRBJ2-7
size: -

CDR3: CASSSGTGWETQYF
DNA: TGTGCCAGCAGCTCCGGGACAGGTTGGGAGACCCAGTACTTC
V: TRBV7-9
D: TRBD1
J: TRBJ2-5
size: -

CDR3: CASNDGQVNEQYF
DNA: TGCGCCAGCAACGACGGACAGGTCAACGAGCAGTACTTC
V: TRBV10-1
D: TRBD1
J: TRBJ2-7
size: -

CDR3: CATSPGSGQPQHF
DNA: TGTGCCACCAGCCCAGGGTCGGGTCAGCCCCAGCATTTT
V: TRBV15
D: -
J: TRBJ1-5
size: -

CDR3: CSVEEAGIYGYTF
DNA: TGCAGCGTTGAAGAGGCGGGAATCTATGGCTACACCTTC
V: TRBV29-1
D: -
J: TRBJ1-2
size: -

CDR3: CASSPGRNEQFF
DNA: TGCGCCAGCAGCCCAGGGAGGAATGAGCAGTTCTTC
V: TRBV4-1
D: -
J: TRBJ2-1
size: -

CDR3: CASSIPTGSGNTIYF
DNA: TGTGCCAGCAGCATACCGACAGGGTCTGGAAACACCATATATTTT
V: TRBV11-1
D: TRBD1
J: TRBJ1-3
size: -

CDR3: CASSKDSPYEQYF
DNA: TGCGCCAGCAGTAAGGACAGTCCCTACGAGCAGTACTTC
V: TRBV5-1
D: -
J: TRBJ2-7
size: -

CDR3: CASSQDGQHYGYTF
DNA: TGCGCCAGCAGCCAAGACGGACAGCACTATGGCTACACCTTC
V: TRBV4-1
D: -
J: TRBJ1-2
size: -

CDR3: CASEAGAPRDTQYF
DNA: TGTGCTAGTGAGGCGGGGGCCCCGAGGGATACGCAGTATTTT
V: TRBV12-5
D: -
J: TRBJ2-3
size: -

CDR3: CASATHDRPGEQYF
DNA: TGTGCTAGTGCCACCCACGACAGGCCCGGTGAGCAGTACTTC
V: TRBV12-5
D: -
J: TRBJ2-7
size: -

CDR3: CASSLLGGETQYF
DNA: TGTGCCAGCAGCCTGCTAGGCGGGGAGACCCAGTACTTC
V: TRBV5-6
D: -
J: TRBJ2-5
size: many

CDR3: CASSHSSGVGNTEAFF
DNA: TGCGCCAGCAGCCACAGCTCCGGGGTGGGGAACACTGAAGCTTTCTTT
V: TRBV4-1
D: -
J: TRBJ1-1
size: -

CDR3: CASSGGRYEQYF
DNA: TGTGCCAGCAGCGGGGGACGGTACGAGCAGTACTTC
V: TRBV6-6
D: -
J: TRBJ2-7
size: once

CDR3: CASSQYNTGELFF
DNA: TGCGCCAGCAGCCAATATAACACCGGGGAGCTGTTTTTT
V: TRBV4-1
D: -
J: TRBJ2-2
size: -

CDR3: CASSLSPYEQYF
DNA: TGTGCCAGCAGCTTAAGCCCCTACGAGCAGTACTTC
V: TRBV7-6
D: -
J: TRBJ2-7
size: -